These T cell receptor beta chains were read from a single sample in a study of CD8 T cells in Susac syndrome. TCRdb fed the immunoSEQ multiplex PCR reads into MiXCR, producing one record per CDR3 protein. This repertoire shows about 160,000 distinct CDR3 sequences, 92% found once; its top ten account for 0.065% to 0.085%. Material: CD4+ T cells from PBMCs. Every receptor here comes from a human donor in good health. Each CDR3 is given with its conserved first and last residue. Fields, in order: D gene, V gene, clone size, J gene, CDR3 protein, CDR3 DNA. The D gene is left open where the match is weak. Rows may omit the clone size; those that give it use once, few, many or a size class.

d_gene: .
v_gene: TRBV10-1
abundance: .
j_gene: TRBJ1-4
CDR3aa: CASSRTVPGKLFF
CDR3nt: TGCGCCAGCAGCCGGACCGTCCCGGGTAAACTGTTTTTT

d_gene: .
v_gene: TRBV7-9
abundance: .
j_gene: TRBJ2-2
CDR3aa: CASSGVTGELFF
CDR3nt: TGTGCCAGCAGCGGGGTCACCGGGGAGCTGTTTTTT

d_gene: .
v_gene: TRBV7-8
abundance: .
j_gene: TRBJ1-1
CDR3aa: CASSLPPGLGNTEAFF
CDR3nt: TGTGCCAGCAGCTTACCTCCCGGGCTGGGGAACACTGAAGCTTTCTTT

d_gene: .
v_gene: TRBV19
abundance: .
j_gene: TRBJ2-1
CDR3aa: CASSASLWGGATNEQFF
CDR3nt: TGTGCCAGTAGTGCTTCCCTTTGGGGGGGGGCCACCAATGAGCAGTTCTTC

d_gene: .
v_gene: TRBV10-1
abundance: .
j_gene: TRBJ2-3
CDR3aa: CASSESGRSSTDTQYF
CDR3nt: TGCGCCAGCAGTGAGTCGGGGCGATCTAGCACAGATACGCAGTATTTT

d_gene: .
v_gene: TRBV2
abundance: .
j_gene: TRBJ2-5
CDR3aa: CASSGQLQETQYF
CDR3nt: TGTGCCAGCAGTGGACAGCTACAAGAGACCCAGTACTTC

d_gene: TRBD1
v_gene: TRBV5-1
abundance: .
j_gene: TRBJ1-2
CDR3aa: CASSRDRAIGYTF
CDR3nt: TGCGCCAGCAGCCGGGACAGGGCGATTGGCTACACCTTC

d_gene: TRBD1
v_gene: TRBV12-3/TRBV12-4
abundance: .
j_gene: TRBJ1-2
CDR3aa: CASSSSSHRGYGYTF
CDR3nt: TGTGCCAGCAGCTCCTCAAGCCACAGGGGGTATGGCTACACCTTC

d_gene: .
v_gene: TRBV2
abundance: .
j_gene: TRBJ1-2
CDR3aa: CASRFQGNYGYTF
CDR3nt: TGTGCCAGCAGGTTTCAGGGGAACTATGGCTACACCTTC

d_gene: .
v_gene: TRBV2
abundance: .
j_gene: TRBJ1-5
CDR3aa: CASARRGNQPQHF
CDR3nt: TGTGCCAGCGCCCGGAGGGGCAATCAGCCCCAGCATTTT

d_gene: TRBD2
v_gene: TRBV9
abundance: .
j_gene: TRBJ2-2
CDR3aa: CASSARWTGGSLAGGLTGELFF
CDR3nt: TGTGCCAGCAGCGCCCGCTGGACAGGGGGTTCCCTAGCGGGAGGGCTCACCGGGGAGCTGTTTTTT

d_gene: TRBD1
v_gene: TRBV2
abundance: .
j_gene: TRBJ1-5
CDR3aa: CASIPSRDRVGNQPQHF
CDR3nt: TGTGCCAGCATTCCTAGTAGGGACAGGGTAGGGAATCAGCCCCAGCATTTT

d_gene: .
v_gene: TRBV28
abundance: .
j_gene: TRBJ2-2
CDR3aa: CASSPFGTENTGELFF
CDR3nt: TGTGCCAGCAGCCCGTTTGGGACCGAGAACACCGGGGAGCTGTTTTTT

d_gene: .
v_gene: TRBV7-2
abundance: .
j_gene: TRBJ2-7
CDR3aa: CASSLALVSAEPYEQYF
CDR3nt: TGTGCCAGCAGCTTAGCGCTGGTTAGCGCAGAGCCCTACGAGCAGTACTTC

d_gene: .
v_gene: TRBV7-3
abundance: once
j_gene: TRBJ2-2
CDR3aa: CASSFGGRGTGELFF
CDR3nt: TGTGCCAGCAGCTTCGGCGGGCGCGGCACCGGGGAGCTGTTTTTT

d_gene: .
v_gene: TRBV28
abundance: .
j_gene: TRBJ1-2
CDR3aa: CASRDSTLSDYGYTF
CDR3nt: TGTGCCAGCCGGGACTCCACACTTTCGGACTATGGCTACACCTTC

d_gene: .
v_gene: TRBV7-6
abundance: .
j_gene: TRBJ1-1
CDR3aa: CASSLGAVFGVDTEAFF
CDR3nt: TGTGCCAGCAGCTTGGGGGCAGTATTTGGTGTAGACACTGAAGCTTTCTTT

d_gene: TRBD1
v_gene: TRBV6-1
abundance: .
j_gene: TRBJ1-6
CDR3aa: CASSRDRSSYNSPLHF
CDR3nt: TGTGCCAGCAGTCGGGACAGGAGCTCCTATAATTCACCCCTCCACTTT

d_gene: TRBD1
v_gene: TRBV30
abundance: .
j_gene: TRBJ2-7
CDR3aa: CAWSPGTGYFNEQYF
CDR3nt: TGTGCCTGGAGTCCCGGGACAGGGTATTTCAACGAGCAGTACTTC

d_gene: .
v_gene: TRBV14
abundance: once
j_gene: TRBJ2-7
CDR3aa: CASSQDRPDSYEQYF
CDR3nt: TGTGCCAGCAGCCAAGATCGCCCGGACAGCTACGAGCAGTACTTC

d_gene: TRBD1
v_gene: TRBV3-1
abundance: .
j_gene: TRBJ2-5
CDR3aa: CASSQQGGGRAETQYF
CDR3nt: TGTGCCAGCAGCCAACAAGGGGGCGGTCGTGCGGAGACCCAGTACTTC

d_gene: .
v_gene: TRBV25-1
abundance: .
j_gene: TRBJ1-3
CDR3aa: CASSRPADPGNTIYF
CDR3nt: TGTGCCAGCAGTAGGCCGGCCGACCCTGGAAACACCATATATTTT

d_gene: .
v_gene: TRBV29-1
abundance: .
j_gene: TRBJ1-4
CDR3aa: CSVDPGEGEKLFF
CDR3nt: TGCAGCGTTGATCCAGGGGAGGGCGAAAAACTGTTTTTT

d_gene: TRBD1
v_gene: TRBV25-1
abundance: .
j_gene: TRBJ2-6
CDR3aa: CASSQHPGQGRSGANVLTF
CDR3nt: TGTGCCAGCAGTCAACATCCGGGACAGGGAAGGTCTGGGGCCAACGTCCTGACTTTC

d_gene: .
v_gene: TRBV6-1
abundance: .
j_gene: TRBJ2-7
CDR3aa: CASSDPGYEQYF
CDR3nt: TGTGCCAGCAGCGACCCCGGCTACGAGCAGTACTTC

d_gene: TRBD2
v_gene: TRBV20-1
abundance: .
j_gene: TRBJ2-3
CDR3aa: CSASLTSGGPRWSDTQYF
CDR3nt: TGCAGTGCTAGCTTGACTAGCGGGGGGCCAAGGTGGTCAGATACGCAGTATTTT

d_gene: TRBD1
v_gene: TRBV4-3
abundance: .
j_gene: TRBJ1-2
CDR3aa: CASSQDLGTGGYGYTF
CDR3nt: TGCGCCAGCAGCCAAGATTTGGGGACAGGGGGCTATGGCTACACCTTC

d_gene: TRBD1
v_gene: TRBV6-5
abundance: .
j_gene: TRBJ1-1
CDR3aa: CASSSGTGVTEAFF
CDR3nt: TGTGCCAGCAGTTCCGGGACAGGGGTCACTGAAGCTTTCTTT

d_gene: TRBD2
v_gene: TRBV6-1
abundance: few
j_gene: TRBJ2-7
CDR3aa: CASSQPVQAGVIPYEQYF
CDR3nt: TGTGCCAGCAGCCAACCCGTCCAAGCGGGAGTGATCCCCTACGAGCAGTACTTC

d_gene: .
v_gene: TRBV12-3/TRBV12-4
abundance: .
j_gene: TRBJ2-7
CDR3aa: CASSSSGKPYEQYF
CDR3nt: TGTGCCAGCAGTTCGTCGGGCAAACCCTACGAGCAGTACTTC

d_gene: TRBD1
v_gene: TRBV6-1
abundance: .
j_gene: TRBJ1-5
CDR3aa: CASSTGTAFNQPQHF
CDR3nt: TGTGCCAGCAGTACGGGGACAGCATTCAATCAGCCCCAGCATTTT

d_gene: .
v_gene: TRBV18
abundance: .
j_gene: TRBJ1-1
CDR3aa: CASSPEGHTEAFF
CDR3nt: TGTGCCAGCTCACCAGAGGGTCACACTGAAGCTTTCTTT

d_gene: TRBD1
v_gene: TRBV6-5
abundance: .
j_gene: TRBJ2-5
CDR3aa: CASSYGQGALAETQYF
CDR3nt: TGTGCCAGCAGTTACGGACAGGGGGCTCTCGCGGAGACCCAGTACTTC

d_gene: TRBD1
v_gene: TRBV29-1
abundance: .
j_gene: TRBJ2-7
CDR3aa: CSVEKNTGRGEQYF
CDR3nt: TGCAGCGTTGAAAAGAACACGGGCAGGGGGGAGCAGTACTTC

d_gene: TRBD1
v_gene: TRBV5-4
abundance: .
j_gene: TRBJ2-2
CDR3aa: CASSLGQGIYPGELFF
CDR3nt: TGTGCCAGCAGCTTGGGACAGGGAATTTATCCCGGGGAGCTGTTTTTT

d_gene: .
v_gene: TRBV2
abundance: .
j_gene: TRBJ2-7
CDR3aa: CASSLTRGGTYEQYF
CDR3nt: TGTGCCAGCAGCCTAACCAGGGGGGGAACCTACGAGCAGTACTTC

d_gene: .
v_gene: TRBV18
abundance: once
j_gene: TRBJ2-7
CDR3aa: CASSPQTGLYEQYF
CDR3nt: TGTGCCAGCTCACCTCAGACAGGCTTGTACGAGCAGTACTTC

d_gene: .
v_gene: TRBV25-1
abundance: .
j_gene: TRBJ2-3
CDR3aa: CASSGRGADTQYF
CDR3nt: TGTGCCAGCTCCGGCCGGGGGGCGGATACGCAGTATTTT

d_gene: TRBD2
v_gene: TRBV5-4
abundance: few
j_gene: TRBJ2-3
CDR3aa: CASSFGGGTDTQYF
CDR3nt: TGTGCCAGCAGCTTTGGGGGGGGCACAGATACGCAGTATTTT

d_gene: .
v_gene: TRBV20-1
abundance: .
j_gene: TRBJ1-1
CDR3aa: CSASNLGHEAFF
CDR3nt: TGCAGTGCTTCGAACCTCGGCCATGAAGCTTTCTTT

d_gene: .
v_gene: TRBV25-1
abundance: once
j_gene: TRBJ1-2
CDR3aa: CASSEGGQGPSNYGYTF
CDR3nt: TGTGCCAGCAGTGAAGGGGGTCAGGGGCCGTCTAACTATGGCTACACCTTC